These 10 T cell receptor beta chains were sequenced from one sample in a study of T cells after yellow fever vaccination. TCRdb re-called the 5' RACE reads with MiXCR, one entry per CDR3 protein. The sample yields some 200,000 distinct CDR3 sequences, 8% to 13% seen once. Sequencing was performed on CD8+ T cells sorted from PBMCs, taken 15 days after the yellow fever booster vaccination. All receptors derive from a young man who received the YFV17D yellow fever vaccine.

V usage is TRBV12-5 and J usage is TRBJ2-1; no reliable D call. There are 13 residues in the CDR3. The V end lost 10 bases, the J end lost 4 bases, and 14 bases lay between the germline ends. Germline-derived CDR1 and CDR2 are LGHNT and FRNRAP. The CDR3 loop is CATSSKGYNEQFF. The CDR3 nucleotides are TGTGCTACCTCCAGTAAGGGTTACAATGAGCAGTTCTTC.

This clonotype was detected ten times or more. The CDR3 DNA reads TGTGCCAGCAGCTTAACCGGATATAGCAGGGAGACCCAGTACTTC. It is translated as CASSLTGYSRETQYF. The chain carries TRBV7-6 and TRBJ2-5; D remains ambiguous. This CDR3 comprises 15 residues. V lost 2 bases and J 5 bases, leaving 15 bases between the germline ends. CDR1 SGHVS and CDR2 FNYEAQ come from the germline V gene.

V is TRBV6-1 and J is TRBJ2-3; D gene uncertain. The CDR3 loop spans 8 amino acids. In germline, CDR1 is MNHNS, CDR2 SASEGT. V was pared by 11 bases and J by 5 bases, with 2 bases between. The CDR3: CALDTQYF. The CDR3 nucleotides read TGTGCCCTAGATACGCAGTATTTT.

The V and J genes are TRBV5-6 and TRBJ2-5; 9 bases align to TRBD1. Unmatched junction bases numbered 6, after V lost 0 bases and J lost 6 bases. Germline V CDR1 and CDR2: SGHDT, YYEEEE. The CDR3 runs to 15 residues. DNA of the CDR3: TGTGCCAGCAGCTTGGAGCTGACAGGGGGTAAGACCCAGTACTTC. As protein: CASSLELTGGKTQYF. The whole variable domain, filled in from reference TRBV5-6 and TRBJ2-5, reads DAGVTQSPTHLIKTRGQQVTLRCSPKSGHDTVSWYQQALGQGPQFIFQYYEEEERQRGNFPDRFSGHQFPNYSSELNVNALLLGDSALYLCASSLELTGGKTQYFGPGTRLLVL.

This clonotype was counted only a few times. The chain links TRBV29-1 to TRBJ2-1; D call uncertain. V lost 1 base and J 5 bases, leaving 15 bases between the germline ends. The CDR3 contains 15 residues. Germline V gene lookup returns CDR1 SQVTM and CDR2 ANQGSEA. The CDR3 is CSVEADVEDNNEQFF. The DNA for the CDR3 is TGCAGCGTTGAAGCAGACGTCGAGGATAACAATGAGCAGTTCTTC.

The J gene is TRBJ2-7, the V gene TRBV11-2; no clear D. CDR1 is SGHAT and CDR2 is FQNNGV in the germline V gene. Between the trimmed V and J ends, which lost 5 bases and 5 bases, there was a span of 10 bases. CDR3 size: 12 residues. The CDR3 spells CASSKRDHEQYF. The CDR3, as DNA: TGTGCCAGCAGCAAAAGGGATCACGAGCAGTACTTC.

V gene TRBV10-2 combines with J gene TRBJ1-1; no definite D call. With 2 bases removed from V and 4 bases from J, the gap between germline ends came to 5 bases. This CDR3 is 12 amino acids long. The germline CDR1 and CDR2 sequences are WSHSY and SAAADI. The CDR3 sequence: CASSELGTEAFF. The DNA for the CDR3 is TGCGCCAGCAGTGAGCTAGGCACTGAAGCTTTCTTT.

CDR3 bases: TGTGCCAGCAGCCAAGGCAGGGGGGATATCTACGAGCAGTACTTC. Its translation: CASSQGRGDIYEQYF. The rearrangement joins TRBV4-2 to TRBJ2-7; D may be TRBD1 (7 bases). The germline V gene encodes CDR1 LGHNA and CDR2 YNFKEQ. Deletions cut 1 base from V and 3 bases from J, with 13 bases between. The CDR3 is made up of 15 amino acids.

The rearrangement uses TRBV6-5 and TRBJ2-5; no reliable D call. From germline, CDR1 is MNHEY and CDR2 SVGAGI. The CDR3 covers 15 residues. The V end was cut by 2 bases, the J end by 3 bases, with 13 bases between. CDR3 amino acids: CASSYPIKVEETQYF. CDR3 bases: TGTGCCAGCAGTTACCCCATAAAGGTGGAAGAGACCCAGTACTTC.

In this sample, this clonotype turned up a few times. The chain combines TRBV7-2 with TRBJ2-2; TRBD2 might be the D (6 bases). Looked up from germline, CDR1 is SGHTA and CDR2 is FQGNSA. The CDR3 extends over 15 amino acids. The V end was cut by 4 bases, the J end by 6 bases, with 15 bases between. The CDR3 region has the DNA TGTGCCAGCAGCTCCTTAGAGGGACTCCCCGGGGAGCTGTTTTTT. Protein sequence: CASSSLEGLPGELFF.